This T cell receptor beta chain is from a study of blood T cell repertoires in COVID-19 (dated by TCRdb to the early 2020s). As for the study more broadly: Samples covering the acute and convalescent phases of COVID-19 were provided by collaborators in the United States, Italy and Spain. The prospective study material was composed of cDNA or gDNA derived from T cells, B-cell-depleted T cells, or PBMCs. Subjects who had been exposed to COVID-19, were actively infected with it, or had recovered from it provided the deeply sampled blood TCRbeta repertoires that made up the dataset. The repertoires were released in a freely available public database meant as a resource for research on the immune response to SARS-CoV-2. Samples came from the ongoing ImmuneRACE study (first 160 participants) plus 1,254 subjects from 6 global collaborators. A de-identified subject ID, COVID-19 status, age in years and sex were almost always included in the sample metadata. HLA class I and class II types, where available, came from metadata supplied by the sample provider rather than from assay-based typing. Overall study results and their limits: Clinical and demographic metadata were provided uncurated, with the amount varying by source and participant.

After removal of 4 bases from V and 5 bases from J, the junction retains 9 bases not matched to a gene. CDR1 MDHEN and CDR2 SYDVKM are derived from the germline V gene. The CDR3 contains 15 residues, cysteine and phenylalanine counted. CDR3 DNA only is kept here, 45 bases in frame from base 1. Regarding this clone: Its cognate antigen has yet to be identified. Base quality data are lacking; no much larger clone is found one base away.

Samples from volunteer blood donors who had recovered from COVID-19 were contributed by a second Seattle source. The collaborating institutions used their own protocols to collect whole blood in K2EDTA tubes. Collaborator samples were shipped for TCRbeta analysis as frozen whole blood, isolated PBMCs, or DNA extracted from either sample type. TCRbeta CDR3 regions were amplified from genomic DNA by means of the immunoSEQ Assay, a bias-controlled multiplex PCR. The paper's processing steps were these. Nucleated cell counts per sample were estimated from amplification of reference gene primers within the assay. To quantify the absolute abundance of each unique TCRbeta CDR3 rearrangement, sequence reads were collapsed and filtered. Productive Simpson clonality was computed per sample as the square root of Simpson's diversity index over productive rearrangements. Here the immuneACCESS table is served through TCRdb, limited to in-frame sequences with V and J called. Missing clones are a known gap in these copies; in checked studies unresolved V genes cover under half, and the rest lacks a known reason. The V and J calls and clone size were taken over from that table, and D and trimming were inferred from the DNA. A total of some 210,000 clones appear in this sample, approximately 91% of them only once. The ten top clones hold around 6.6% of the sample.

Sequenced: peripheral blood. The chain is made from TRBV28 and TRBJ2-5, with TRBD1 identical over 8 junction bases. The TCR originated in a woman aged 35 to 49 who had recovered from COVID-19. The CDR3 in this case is CASSSLTGVLETQYF. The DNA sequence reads TGTGCCAGCAGTTCGCTGACAGGGGTTTTGGAGACCCAGTACTTC.